This T cell receptor (beta chain) appears in the sequencing data of a study of cytomegalovirus exposure and HLA in healthy donors. The wider study: From HLA-typed donors, an early data release held tens of millions of unique TCRs.

The PCR ran on 60 Vbeta and 13 Jbeta primers. The method was immunoSEQ multiplex PCR; TCRdb's version includes in-frame clones alone and lacks a portion of them. The top ten hold around 1.6% of the sample, which has about 180,000 clones, 70% to 80% seen once. Worth noting for this clone: Its antigen is as yet unknown.

Germline CDR1 WNHNN, CDR2 SYGVQD (reference sequence). This CDR3 has 12 residues. Notes on the study in general: Further analysis was carried out later, and it showed several of the most significant clusters appearing linked to common viral pathogens. In terms of immune exposure information, only CMV serostatus was available.

The material sequenced was PBMCs. This clonotype was sampled from a man aged 18-30 years in good health and CMV-seronegative. V and J are TRBV10-1 and TRBJ2-5; D remains ambiguous. The DNA end lines up better with TRBJ2-7; the J call may be wrong. CDR3 in DNA: TGCGCCAGCAGTGAATACTCCTACGAGCAGTACTTC. Protein: CASSEYSYEQYF.